One sample yielded the 23 T cell receptor beta chains listed below, sequenced in a study of T-cell reconstitution after alpha-beta-depleted transplantation in children. Unique molecular identifiers were incorporated during preparation of the TCRbeta library. TCRdb independently ran MiXCR on the PCR reads; one entry per CDR3 protein. The sample includes 300,000 or so distinct CDR3 sequences, approximately 9.8% of them seen just once. Specimen: PBMCs from the stem cell graft donor, collected from the stem cell graft. These receptor sequences come from a human donor who donated a stem cell graft to a child with SCID.

The chain couples TRBV28 to TRBJ2-1, with TRBD2 identical over 7 bases. The CDR3 is made up of 14 amino acids. The V gene end was trimmed by 7 bases and the J gene end by 2 bases; junction bases not matched to a gene: 5. Germline V lookup: CDR1 MDHEN, CDR2 SYDVKM. The CDR3 spells CASNSAGPYNEQFF. The DNA for the CDR3 is TGTGCCAGCAATTCAGCGGGGCCCTACAATGAGCAGTTCTTC.

This sequence joins TRBV4-2 and TRBJ2-1, with TRBD2 as a possible D gene (5 bases). This CDR3 region has 16 residues. Germline V gene data show CDR1 as LGHNA and CDR2 as YNFKEQ. Deletions cut 1 base from V and 0 bases from J, with 10 bases between. The chain's CDR3 is CASSQAPGNSYNEQFF. DNA of the CDR3: TGTGCCAGCAGCCAAGCACCGGGGAACTCCTACAATGAGCAGTTCTTC.

This clonotype has only a few counts. A junction boundary mismatches the germline segment, possibly from a read error. This chain links TRBV6-2 or TRBV6-3 with TRBJ2-7, with D tentatively TRBD2 (5 bases). The CDR3 is made up of 13 amino acids. The germline V gene has CDR1 MNHEY and CDR2 SVGEGT. CDR3 coding DNA: TGTGCCAGCACCCGAGAGGGAACCTACGAGCTGTACTTC. This encodes CASTREGTYELYF.

V and J are TRBV4-1 and TRBJ2-7, with D uncertain. The CDR3 contains 15 residues. Trimming stripped 5 bases from V and 3 bases from J, with 17 bases between. Germline V gene lookup returns CDR1 MGHRA and CDR2 YSYEKL. The CDR3 reads CASSVESPSNYEQYF. In DNA, the CDR3 is TGCGCCAGCAGCGTTGAGTCACCCTCTAACTACGAGCAGTACTTC.

This chain links TRBV12-3 or TRBV12-4 with TRBJ2-3; a weak D match, TRBD2 (5 bases). This CDR3 spans 17 amino acids. V was shortened by 4 bases and J by 5 bases, with 22 bases between the two germline ends. CDR3 DNA sequence: TGTGCCAGCAGTTATAAAACCCTAGCTACGGGCGAAGATACGCAGTATTTT. It is translated as CASSYKTLATGEDTQYF.

J is TRBJ2-3 and V is TRBV12-3 or TRBV12-4; weak D call: TRBD1 (5 bases). V lost 4 bases to trimming and J lost 2 bases, with 10 bases between them. This CDR3 contains 14 residues. CDR3 region: CASSSGPTTDTQYF. The CDR3 region has the DNA TGTGCCAGCAGTTCAGGGCCGACCACAGATACGCAGTATTTT.

This clonotype was picked up a small number of times. The rearrangement joins TRBV20-1 to TRBJ1-4; 11 nucleotides align to TRBD1. V shed 5 bases, J shed 8 bases, and the junction held 4 bases outside the gene matches. Germline V gene sequence: CDR1 DFQATT, CDR2 SNEGSKA (reference sequence). The CDR3 has 13 residues. The chain's CDR3 is CSAPGTGGEKLFF. The CDR3 bases are TGCAGTGCTCCCGGGACAGGGGGAGAAAAACTGTTTTTT.

This clonotype was seen only a few times. The chain is built from TRBV6-4 and TRBJ2-3; 11 positions match TRBD2. This CDR3 has 15 residues. Germline V gene data show CDR1 as MRHNA and CDR2 as SNTAGT. The junction had 6 bases not matched to a gene; V was cut back by 6 bases and J by 4 bases. The CDR3 here is CASRRLAGRPDTQYF. CDR3 in DNA: TGTGCCAGCAGAAGACTAGCGGGGCGACCAGATACGCAGTATTTT.

In nucleotides, the CDR3 is TGCGCCAGCAGCTTGAAGGGAATCAGAGAGACCCAGTACTTC. This sequence encodes CASSLKGIRETQYF. The chain recombines TRBV5-1 with TRBJ2-5; D is unresolved. The CDR3 is made up of 14 amino acids. The V gene lost 1 base and the J gene lost 4 bases, with 11 bases spanning the gap. In germline, CDR1 is SGHRS, CDR2 YFSETQ.

This clonotype has at least ten counts. This chain joins TRBV12-3 or TRBV12-4 and TRBJ2-5; D not resolved. This CDR3 is built from 11 residues. V was pared by 3 bases and J by 4 bases, with 3 bases between. Written as DNA, the CDR3 is TGTGCCAGCAGTTTTAGAGAGACCCAGTACTTC. Encoded protein: CASSFRETQYF.

The V and J genes are TRBV5-1 and TRBJ1-3; no firm D call. This CDR3 contains 13 residues. Germline assignment: CDR1 SGHRS and CDR2 YFSETQ. Trimming took off 2 bases at V and 2 bases at J, with 5 bases between the two ends. CDR3 amino acids: CASSFSTGNTIYF. CDR3 sequence (DNA): TGCGCCAGCAGCTTCTCGACTGGAAACACCATATATTTT.

This clonotype has a handful of counts. This rearrangement joins TRBV12-3 or TRBV12-4 to TRBJ1-5, with D hard to call. The CDR3 is made up of 14 amino acids. The V and J ends lost 5 bases and 9 bases respectively, with 17 bases between them. The CDR3 sequence: CASSPGPEVRPQHF. The CDR3 DNA reads as TGTGCCAGCAGTCCAGGACCCGAGGTGAGGCCCCAGCATTTT.

Ten or more counts support this clonotype. This chain joins TRBV5-6 and TRBJ1-5; 7 bases agree with TRBD1. The germline CDR1 and CDR2 sequences are SGHDT and YYEEEE. The CDR3 runs 15 residues. Unmatched junction bases numbered 6, after V lost 3 bases and J lost 3 bases. CDR3 bases: TGTGCCAGCAGCTGGGGGACAGCAAACAATCAGCCCCAGCATTTT. Translating it yields CASSWGTANNQPQHF.

This clonotype has a handful of counts. V gene TRBV5-1 combines with J gene TRBJ2-2; D is perhaps TRBD1 or TRBD2 (5 bases each). The V and J ends lost 8 bases and 0 bases respectively, with 17 bases between them. The germline CDR1 and CDR2 sequences are SGHRS and YFSETQ. The CDR3 has 16 amino acids. CDR3 residues: CASWDVENANTGELFF. The CDR3 DNA reads as TGCGCCAGTTGGGACGTGGAGAACGCGAACACCGGGGAGCTGTTTTTT.

This clonotype was seen ten or more times. The chain links TRBV20-1 to TRBJ2-7; unclear D gene. Germline CDR1 and CDR2: DFQATT and SNEGSKA (reference sequence). Trimming cost V 1 base and J 1 base, with 14 bases left between them. The CDR3 has 15 residues. CDR3 bases: TGCAGTGCTAGAGCCCCCACGGCCTCTTCCTACGAGCAGTACTTC. It translates to CSARAPTASSYEQYF.

This chain links TRBV9 with TRBJ2-3; 8 bases match TRBD2. The ends lost 0 bases at V and 4 bases at J; junction bases unmatched: 7. The V gene's germline CDR1 is SGDLS and CDR2 YYNGEE. This CDR3 has 16 residues. In DNA, the CDR3 is TGTGCCAGCAGCGTAGGAATCAGCGGGGGCCCAGATACGCAGTATTTT. Amino acid sequence: CASSVGISGGPDTQYF. The complete variable domain, with remaining parts taken from reference TRBV9 and TRBJ2-3, reads DSGVTQTPKHLITATGQRVTLRCSPRSGDLSVYWYQQSLDQGLQFLIQYYNGEERAKGNILERFSAQQFPDLHSELNLSSLELGDSALYFCASSVGISGGPDTQYFGPGTRLTVL.

This clonotype has more than one count but fewer than ten. The chain is built from TRBV6-1 and TRBJ2-1, with D unresolved. This CDR3 region has 14 residues. The germline V gene encodes CDR1 MNHNS and CDR2 SASEGT. V gave up 9 bases and J gave up 0 bases, with 12 bases separating them. In DNA, the CDR3 is TGTGCCAGGGCCCCAGACCTCTCCTACAATGAGCAGTTCTTC. The encoded protein is CARAPDLSYNEQFF.

The chain has TRBV19 and TRBJ1-5; possible D gene TRBD1, 5 bases. Germline loops: CDR1 LNHDA, CDR2 SQIVND (reference sequence). Trimming pared 3 bases from V and 0 bases from J, leaving 12 bases between. This CDR3 contains 16 residues. This CDR3 is CASSIVGGTSNQPQHF. CDR3 bases: TGTGCCAGTAGTATTGTCGGGGGGACTAGCAATCAGCCCCAGCATTTT. The variable domain in full, with the rest retrieved from reference TRBV19 and TRBJ1-5, is DGGITQSPKYLFRKEGQNVTLSCEQNLNHDAMYWYRQDPGQGLRLIYYSQIVNDFQKGDIAEGYSVSREKKESFPLTVTSAQKNPTAFYLCASSIVGGTSNQPQHFGDGTRLSIL.

This clonotype was counted ten times or more. This chain connects TRBV29-1 to TRBJ2-7, with 7 positions matching TRBD2. This CDR3 comprises 15 residues. Looked up from germline, CDR1 is SQVTM and CDR2 is ANQGSEA. V lost 7 bases and J lost 5; bases outside the gene matches: 17. The CDR3 reads CSASWQRGLHHEQYF. In DNA, the CDR3 is TGCAGCGCCTCGTGGCAGCGGGGTTTACACCACGAGCAGTACTTC.

Ten or more counts support this clonotype. This rearrangement joins TRBV27 to TRBJ1-3, with unresolved D. With 3 bases removed from V and 1 base from J, the gap between germline ends came to 4 bases. Looked up from germline, CDR1 is MNHEY and CDR2 is SMNVEV (reference sequence). The CDR3 totals 13 residues. This CDR3 is CASSFRSGNTIYF. The CDR3 nucleotides are TGTGCCAGCAGTTTTAGATCTGGAAACACCATATATTTT.

This clonotype showed up just a few times. V is TRBV6-5 and J is TRBJ1-1; 10 bases map to TRBD1. The CDR3 covers 13 residues. The V segment lost 4 bases and the J segment 5 bases; nucleotides outside the gene matches: 1. Germline CDR1 MNHEY, CDR2 SVGAGI. CDR3 nucleotide sequence: TGTGCCAGCAGTTGGACAGGGGGAACTGAAGCTTTCTTT. This sequence encodes CASSWTGGTEAFF.

Only a few counts were recorded for this clonotype. The rearrangement links TRBV5-1 to TRBJ2-1; TRBD1 matches at 9 bases. The V gene end was trimmed by 5 bases and the J gene end by 11 bases; junction bases not matched to a gene: 23. The CDR3 loop spans 18 amino acids. CDR1 and CDR2 from the germline V gene are SGHRS and YFSETQ. The CDR3 nucleotides read TGCGCCAGCAGTATCAAAGATCAAATCCGGGACAGGGTTGGGAAGCAGTTCTTC. Its translation: CASSIKDQIRDRVGKQFF. Full variable domain (outside the CDR3, taken from reference TRBV5-1 and TRBJ2-1): KAGVTQTPRYLIKTRGQQVTLSCSPISGHRSVSWYQQTPGQGLQFLFEYFSETQRNKGNFPGRFSGRQFSNSRSEMNVSTLELGDSALYLCASSIKDQIRDRVGKQFFGPGTRLTVL.

J is TRBJ1-3 and V is TRBV7-9; no firm D call. Between the trimmed V and J ends, which lost 1 base and 0 bases, there was a span of 10 bases. From germline, CDR1 is SEHNR and CDR2 FQNEAQ (reference sequence). This CDR3 spans 16 amino acids. CDR3 sequence: CASSLGPASSGNTIYF. The DNA for the CDR3 is TGTGCCAGCAGCTTAGGTCCGGCTAGCTCTGGAAACACCATATATTTT. The variable domain in full, completed from reference TRBV7-9 and TRBJ1-3, reads DTGVSQNPRHKITKRGQNVTFRCDPISEHNRLYWYRQTLGQGPEFLTYFQNEAQLEKSRLLSDRFSAERPKGSFSTLEIQRTEQGDSAMYLCASSLGPASSGNTIYFGEGSWLTVV.